The TCR beta chain described here comes from a study of blood T cell repertoires in COVID-19. In the source study's methods: Counts of nucleated cells, estimated from reference gene primer amplification, were obtained. The table came from immunoSEQ multiplex PCR; TCRdb's copy has only in-frame clones and leaves some out. Clone size and the V and J calls come from that table; the DNA yielded D and trimming. The sample has about 440,000 clones; around 88% are singletons. Comment on this clone: The same CDR3 also results from other DNA sequences found in this sample.

V shed 4 bases and J 1 base; nucleotides not matched to a gene: 1. The germline V gene has CDR1 MGHRA and CDR2 YSYEKL. The CDR3 length is 15 residues. This chain joins TRBV4-1 and TRBJ2-3, with 11 bases identical to TRBD2. The sequence derives from a woman under 40 with acute or convalescent COVID-19. Sequenced input: peripheral blood. CDR3 DNA sequence: TGCGCCAGCAGCCTGACTAGCGGGGGCACAGATACGCAGTATTTT. Residues: CASSLTSGGTDTQYF.